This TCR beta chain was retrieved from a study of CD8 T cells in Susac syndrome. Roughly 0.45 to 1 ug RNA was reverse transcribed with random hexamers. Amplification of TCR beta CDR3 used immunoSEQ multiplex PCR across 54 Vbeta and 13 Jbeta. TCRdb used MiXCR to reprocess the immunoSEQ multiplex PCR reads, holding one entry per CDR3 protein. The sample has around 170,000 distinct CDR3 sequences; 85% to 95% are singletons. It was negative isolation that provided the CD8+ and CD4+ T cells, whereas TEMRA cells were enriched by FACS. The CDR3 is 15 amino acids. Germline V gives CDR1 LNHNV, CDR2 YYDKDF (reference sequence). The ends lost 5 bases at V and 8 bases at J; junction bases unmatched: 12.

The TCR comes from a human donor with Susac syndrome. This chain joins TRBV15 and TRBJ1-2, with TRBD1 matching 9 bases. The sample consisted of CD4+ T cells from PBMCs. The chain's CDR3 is CATSGGQGNRRGYTF. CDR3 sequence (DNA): TGTGCCACCAGCGGGGGACAGGGCAATCGACGGGGCTACACCTTC.